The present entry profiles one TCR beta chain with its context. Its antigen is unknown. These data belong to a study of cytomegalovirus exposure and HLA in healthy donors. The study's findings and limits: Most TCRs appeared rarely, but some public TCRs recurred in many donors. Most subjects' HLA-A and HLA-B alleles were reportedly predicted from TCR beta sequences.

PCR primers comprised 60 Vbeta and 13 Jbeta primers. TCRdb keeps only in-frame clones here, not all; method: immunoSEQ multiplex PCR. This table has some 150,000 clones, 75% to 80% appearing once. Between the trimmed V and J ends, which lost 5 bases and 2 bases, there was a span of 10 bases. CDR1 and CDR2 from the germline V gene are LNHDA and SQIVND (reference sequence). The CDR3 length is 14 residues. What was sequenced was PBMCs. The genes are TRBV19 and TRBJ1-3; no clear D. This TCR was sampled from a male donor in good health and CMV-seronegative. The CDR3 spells CASSSSGAGNTIYF. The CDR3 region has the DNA TGTGCCAGTAGTTCGTCAGGTGCTGGAAACACCATATATTTT.